The 30 T cell receptor beta chains reported below all come from one sample, sequenced in a study of blood T cell repertoires in COVID-19. Sequenced by immunoSEQ multiplex PCR; TCRdb stores in-frame clones only, minus some. The sample comprises 200,000 to 250,000 clones, roughly 89% of which are singletons, and 5.5% to 7.5% rests with the top ten. Sequences were obtained from PBMCs or T cells enriched from blood (not recorded which). Receptors were obtained from a woman aged 40 to 50 who had recovered from COVID-19.

This chain uses TRBV11-3 with TRBJ1-4; D ambiguous. This CDR3 is built from 13 residues. The germline V and J ends were trimmed by 5 bases and 11 bases, with 15 bases remaining between them. From germline, CDR1 is SGHNT and CDR2 YENEEA. The CDR3, as DNA: TGTGCCAGCAGCGGTGATAGATTCGAGAAACTGTTTTTT. Amino acid sequence: CASSGDRFEKLFF.

Details on this clone: Its ends do not fully match the called genes, so a read error is possible. The genes are TRBV7-9 and TRBJ2-3; TRBD1 agrees at 8 bases. The CDR3 extends over 15 amino acids. The germline gives CDR1 SEHNR, CDR2 FQNEAQ (reference sequence). The CDR3 region is CASTLDRGSTDTQYF. DNA of the CDR3: TGTGCCAGCACCTTAGACAGGGGCAGCACAGATACGCAGTATTTT.

V is TRBV4-2 and J is TRBJ2-7; 10 bases line up with TRBD2. Germline CDR1 is LGHNA and CDR2 is YNFKEQ. The CDR3 runs 15 residues. Trimming took 1 base from V and 3 from J; bases not matched to a gene: 3. The CDR3 spells CASSQVWTSGYEQYF. The CDR3 DNA reads TGTGCCAGCAGCCAAGTGTGGACTAGCGGCTACGAGCAGTACTTC.

The J gene is TRBJ1-2, the V gene TRBV18, with TRBD1 identical over 7 bases. V was pared by 1 base and J by 7 bases, with 6 bases of the junction left unmatched. In germline, CDR1 is KGHSH, CDR2 LQKENI. The CDR3 contains 14 residues. CDR3 in DNA: TGTGCCAGCTCACCACTCGAGGGGGCTAGTGGCTACACCTTC. Its protein product is CASSPLEGASGYTF.

The chain joins TRBV6-5 to TRBJ1-2, with a tentative D call TRBD1 (5 bases). The CDR3 extends over 11 amino acids. V lost 8 bases to trimming and J lost 7 bases, with 11 bases between them. Germline-derived CDR1 and CDR2 are MNHEY and SVGAGI. The CDR3 loop is CASRDFSGYTF. CDR3 nucleotide sequence: TGTGCCAGCCGGGACTTCTCTGGCTACACCTTC.

This clone has only a few counts. The chain joins TRBV13 to TRBJ2-1, with a possible D match to TRBD2 (5 bases). The CDR3 consists of 14 residues. The V end lost 0 bases, the J end lost 3 bases, and 6 bases lay between the germline ends. CDR1 and CDR2 from the germline V gene are PRHDT and FYEKMQ (reference sequence). The CDR3 reads CASSLGTIYNEQFF. CDR3 DNA: TGTGCCAGCAGCTTAGGGACTATCTACAATGAGCAGTTCTTC.

The J gene is TRBJ2-3, the V gene TRBV18; 9 positions match TRBD1. Germline trimming cut 3 bases from V and 3 bases from J; bases unmatched to any gene: 7. This CDR3 is 16 amino acids long. Germline V gives CDR1 KGHSH, CDR2 LQKENI. Here the CDR3 reads CASSPPGTGPTDTQYF. Written as DNA, the CDR3 is TGTGCCAGCTCACCTCCCGGGACAGGGCCGACAGATACGCAGTATTTT. Drawing the rest from reference TRBV18 and TRBJ2-3, the complete variable domain is NAGVMQNPRHLVRRRGQEARLRCSPMKGHSHVYWYRQLPEEGLKFMVYLQKENIIDESGMPKERFSAEFPKEGPSILRIQQVVRGDSAAYFCASSPPGTGPTDTQYFGPGTRLTVL.

This sequence joins TRBV11-3 and TRBJ2-5; 7 bases fit TRBD2. V lost 5 bases and J lost 5; bases outside the gene matches: 11. The CDR3 runs 15 residues. Germline V gene data show CDR1 as SGHNT and CDR2 as YENEEA. The DNA for the CDR3 is TGTGCCAGCAGCCAAGGGGTAGCCGGGGGGGAGACCCAGTACTTC. It specifies CASSQGVAGGETQYF.

This clone was counted once. The J gene is TRBJ2-2, the V gene TRBV28; 7 nucleotides align to TRBD2. CDR3 size: 17 residues. Looked up from germline, CDR1 is MDHEN and CDR2 is SYDVKM. The V segment lost 2 bases and the J segment 2 bases; nucleotides outside the gene matches: 8. CDR3 region: CASSLALTSVNTGELFF. In nucleotides, the CDR3 is TGTGCCAGCAGTTTAGCACTAACTAGCGTTAACACCGGGGAGCTGTTTTTT.

The genes are TRBV7-9 and TRBJ2-3; TRBD2 matches at 10 bases. The length of the CDR3 is 18 residues. From germline, CDR1 is SEHNR and CDR2 FQNEAQ (reference sequence). Unmatched junction bases numbered 17, after V lost 5 bases and J lost 6 bases. The CDR3 sequence is CASSLRAGLAIQGDTQYF. The CDR3 DNA is TGTGCCAGCAGCCTCAGGGCGGGACTAGCGATACAAGGGGATACGCAGTATTTT.

The genes are TRBV6-5 and TRBJ2-7; maybe TRBD1 (6 bases). CDR1 is MNHEY and CDR2 is SVGAGI in the germline V gene. Trimming stripped 4 bases from V and 3 bases from J, with 13 bases between. CDR3 length: 14 amino acids. CDR3 residues: CASSSFEDSYEQYV. The CDR3 DNA reads as TGTGCCAGCAGTTCCTTCGAGGACAGCTACGAGCAGTACGTC.

The rearrangement joins TRBV6-5 to TRBJ1-1, with D possibly matching TRBD1 (6 bases). Per the germline V gene, CDR1 is MNHEY and CDR2 is SVGAGI. V gave up 6 bases and J gave up 1 base, with 15 bases separating them. This CDR3 region has 15 residues. The CDR3 is CASRGQKYGNTEAFF. The CDR3 region has the DNA TGTGCCAGCAGAGGACAGAAATATGGGAACACTGAAGCTTTCTTT.

This clone was seen once. The V call is TRBV28, the J call TRBJ1-5; D is perhaps TRBD1 (5 bases). Germline lookup yields CDR1 MDHEN and CDR2 SYDVKM. With 4 bases removed from V and 4 bases from J, the gap between germline ends came to 14 bases. The CDR3 has 15 residues. CDR3 sequence reads: CASSSLAGRNQPQHF. CDR3 nucleotide sequence: TGTGCCAGCAGTTCCCTGGCAGGGAGGAATCAGCCCCAGCATTTT.

This clone has just one count. The chain couples TRBV10-3 to TRBJ1-1; 7 bases align to TRBD1. Germline values: CDR1 ENHRY, CDR2 SYGVKD. J lost 10 bases, V lost 6 bases, and 14 bases had no gene match. The CDR3 spans 14 residues. This CDR3 reads CAIRGSGGGAAAFF. For the CDR3, the DNA is TGTGCCATCAGAGGTTCCGGAGGGGGCGCGGCAGCTTTCTTT.

CDR3 nucleotide sequence: TGCGCCAGCAGCTTGGATCAGGGGACGAACACTGAAGCTTTCTTT. It yields the protein CASSLDQGTNTEAFF. The chain has TRBV5-1 and TRBJ1-1, with D possibly being TRBD1 (6 bases). V lost 0 bases, J lost 1 base, and 10 bases lay in between. The CDR3 spans 15 residues. Germline values: CDR1 SGHRS, CDR2 YFSETQ.

This sequence joins TRBV7-2 and TRBJ2-3; 9 nucleotides line up with TRBD2. The CDR3 length is 14 residues. Germline V gene sequence: CDR1 SGHTA, CDR2 FQGNSA. After removal of 7 bases from V and 8 bases from J, the junction contained 10 bases not matched to a gene. CDR3 bases: TGTGCCAGCAAACTAGCGGGTGGGGGCGCTACGCAGTATTTT. This translates into CASKLAGGGATQYF.

Regarding this clone: This same CDR3 is encoded by further DNA sequences in the sample. The chain uses TRBV19 and TRBJ1-2; D unclear. The CDR3 has 12 amino acids. V lost 5 bases to trimming and J lost 4 bases, with 8 bases between them. Germline lookup yields CDR1 LNHDA and CDR2 SQIVND (reference sequence). CDR3 protein: CASSRDSYGYTF. CDR3 coding DNA: TGTGCCAGTAGTCGGGATTCCTATGGCTACACCTTC.

V and J are TRBV5-4 and TRBJ2-7; 7 bases agree with TRBD2. Germline V gene data show CDR1 as SGHNT and CDR2 as YYREEE (reference sequence). V was pared by 3 bases and J by 2 bases, with 8 bases of the junction left unmatched. CDR3 length equals 15 residues. The CDR3 is CASSSLAVPPYEQYF. CDR3 nucleotides: TGTGCCAGCAGCTCCCTAGCGGTCCCCCCCTACGAGCAGTACTTC.

The chain couples TRBV5-4 to TRBJ1-2, with TRBD1 as a possible D gene (5 bases). The CDR3 runs 14 residues. Trimming stripped 4 bases from V and 0 bases from J, with 10 bases between. In germline, CDR1 is SGHNT, CDR2 YYREEE (reference sequence). CDR3 protein: CASSRPGPNYGYTF. In DNA, the CDR3 is TGTGCCAGCAGCCGACCAGGGCCTAACTATGGCTACACCTTC.

This clone occurred many times. The V and J genes are TRBV7-2 and TRBJ1-1; 7 bases agree with TRBD1. Germline values: CDR1 SGHTA, CDR2 FQGNSA. The CDR3 is 17 amino acids. V was pared by 5 bases and J by 0 bases, with 12 bases of the junction left unmatched. This CDR3 reads CASSPRTGGAMNTEAFF. Here the CDR3 DNA reads TGTGCCAGCAGCCCTAGGACAGGAGGTGCTATGAACACTGAAGCTTTCTTT.

This chain uses TRBV23-1 with TRBJ2-7, with D perhaps matching TRBD1 (6 bases). TRBV23-1 is an open reading frame, and its role is uncertain. V was cut by 4 bases and J by 2 bases, with 18 bases left in between. The CDR3 contains 16 residues. CDR3 sequence (DNA): TGCGCCAGCAGTCCCAAGCCCCGGACAGCTCCCTACGAGCAGTACGTC. This gives the protein CASSPKPRTAPYEQYV.

The chain carries TRBV18 and TRBJ1-1, with a tentative D call TRBD1 (5 bases). V lost 4 bases and J lost 8, with 17 bases in between. Germline assignment: CDR1 KGHSH and CDR2 LQKENI. The CDR3 extends over 14 amino acids. CDR3 sequence (DNA): TGTGCCAGCTCACGGACCGGGGGAGATGAAGAAGCTTTCTTT. It encodes CASSRTGGDEEAFF.

The chain carries TRBV11-2 and TRBJ2-2; 11 bases map to TRBD2. The CDR3 consists of 17 residues. With 1 base clipped from V and 1 base from J, the junction kept 2 bases outside the gene matches. The germline V gene has CDR1 SGHAT and CDR2 FQNNGV. CDR3 in DNA: TGTGCCAGCAGCTTAGCACTAGCGGGAGTGAACACCGGGGAGCTGTTTTTT. Amino acids: CASSLALAGVNTGELFF.

The rearrangement links TRBV7-2 to TRBJ2-1; 12 positions match TRBD2. Trimming removed 6 bases from V and 7 bases from J; junction bases left unmatched: 7. In germline, CDR1 is SGHTA, CDR2 FQGNSA. The CDR3 has 15 residues. For the CDR3, the DNA is TGTGCCAGCAGGCCGACTAGCGGGAGTAGTAATGAGCAGTTCTTC. This encodes CASRPTSGSSNEQFF.

This chain joins TRBV11-2 and TRBJ2-1; 13 nucleotides line up with TRBD2. Germline values: CDR1 SGHAT, CDR2 FQNNGV. The CDR3 consists of 18 residues. After removal of 5 bases from V and 0 bases from J, the junction contained 7 bases not matched to a gene. The CDR3 coding sequence is TGTGCCAGCAGCCTCACTAGCGGGAGGGTTAGCTCCTACAATGAGCAGTTCTTC. This translates into CASSLTSGRVSSYNEQFF. The complete variable domain, with remaining parts taken from reference TRBV11-2 and TRBJ2-1, reads EAGVAQSPRYKIIEKRQSVAFWCNPISGHATLYWYQQILGQGPKLLIQFQNNGVVDDSQLPKDRFSAERLKGVDSTLKIQPAKLEDSAVYLCASSLTSGRVSSYNEQFFGPGTRLTVL.

This rearrangement joins TRBV2 to TRBJ2-1; perhaps TRBD1 as D (6 bases). Per germline, CDR1 SNHLY and CDR2 FYNNEI. V lost 4 bases to trimming and J lost 5 bases, with 9 bases between them. CDR3 length equals 13 residues. In DNA, the CDR3 is TGTGCCAGCAGTGTGGACAGAAACAATGAGCAGTTCTTC. Protein sequence: CASSVDRNNEQFF. Variable domain in full (rest from reference TRBV2 and TRBJ2-1): EPEVTQTPSHQVTQMGQEVILRCVPISNHLYFYWYRQILGQKVEFLVSFYNNEISEKSEIFDDQFSVERPDGSNFTLKIRSTKLEDSAMYFCASSVDRNNEQFFGPGTRLTVL.

The chain couples TRBV13 to TRBJ2-3; 7 nucleotides match TRBD1. The length of the CDR3 is 16 residues. Germline V lookup: CDR1 PRHDT, CDR2 FYEKMQ (reference sequence). The J segment lost 0 bases and the V segment lost 5 bases, leaving 8 bases of the junction unmatched. The CDR3 bases are TGTGCCAGCAGCGGAACAGGGGCAGAAAGCACAGATACGCAGTATTTT. This sequence encodes CASSGTGAESTDTQYF.

The chain links TRBV5-1 to TRBJ2-3; 9 bases map to TRBD1. Trimming at V came to 4 bases and at J to 1 base, leaving 7 bases not matched to a gene. The CDR3 length is 16 residues. Germline lookup yields CDR1 SGHRS and CDR2 YFSETQ. The CDR3 DNA reads as TGCGCCAGCAGCAAGGACAGGGGCGGAGGCACAGATACGCAGTATTTT. It is translated as CASSKDRGGGTDTQYF.

This clone was found once. The chain has TRBV5-1 and TRBJ2-5, with 15 bases that match TRBD2. Germline trimming cut 4 bases from V and 5 bases from J; bases unmatched to any gene: 3. The germline CDR1 and CDR2 sequences are SGHRS and YFSETQ. The CDR3 consists of 15 residues. The CDR3 loop reads CASSPGLAGGETQYF. Written as DNA, the CDR3 is TGCGCCAGCAGCCCAGGACTAGCGGGAGGGGAGACCCAGTACTTC.

This clone occurred once. The chain joins TRBV5-1 to TRBJ1-2, with D possibly being TRBD1 (6 bases). V was cut by 3 bases and J by 0 bases, with 12 bases left in between. This CDR3 region has 15 residues. The germline CDR1 and CDR2 sequences are SGHRS and YFSETQ. The CDR3 loop is CASSSKQGSNYGYTF. In nucleotides, the CDR3 is TGCGCCAGCAGCTCCAAACAGGGTTCTAACTATGGCTACACCTTC.